This TCR beta chain was identified during a study of blood T cell repertoires in COVID-19. Study-wide context: Acute-phase and convalescent COVID-19 samples originated in the United States, Italy and Spain. The analysed material was cDNA or gDNA that came from T cells, B-cell-depleted T cells, or PBMCs.

Source study methods: The assay estimated nucleated cells by amplifying reference gene primers. Repertoires were generated with immunoSEQ multiplex PCR, while TCRdb's copy carries only in-frame clones and drops some. The DNA was the basis for D and trimming; V, J and clone size are from that table. The repertoire consists of roughly 91,000 clones, with less than 90% occurring once and the leading ten covering under 2%. Germline CDR1 and CDR2: MGHDK and SYGVNS. This CDR3 region has 12 residues. V dropped 4 bases and J dropped 4 bases, with 6 bases sitting between them. The rearrangement uses TRBV25-1 and TRBJ2-3; D gene ambiguous. Sequencing was carried out using peripheral blood. This sequence originates from a man between 70 and 80 years old with active or convalescent COVID-19. CDR3 loop: CASSGQSDTQYF. The DNA for the CDR3 is TGTGCCAGCAGTGGCCAGTCAGATACGCAGTATTTT.